The TCR beta chain described here comes from a study of T cell responses to AZD1222 COVID-19 vaccine. Findings and caveats of the study: Spike-specific TCR depth and breadth grew after two AZD1222 doses.

Comment on this clone: Its matching antigen is unknown.

TCRdb's table, derived via immunoSEQ multiplex PCR, lists solely in-frame clones and lacks some. The data contain 180,000 or so clones, 90% of them seen just once; the ten biggest clones take up about 4.3%. The germline V gene encodes CDR1 SQVTM and CDR2 ANQGSEA. The junction had 9 bases not matched to a gene; V was cut back by 7 bases and J by 1 base. This CDR3 contains 14 residues. This material consisted of peripheral blood, taken 28 days after the second dose of the MenACWY control vaccine. The V gene is TRBV29-1, the J gene TRBJ1-2, with 7 bases lining up with TRBD1. The sequence was collected from an adult who received the MenACWY meningococcal vaccine as a control. For the CDR3, the DNA is TGCAGCGGGGAGGGGACAGATGATAACTATGGCTACACCTTC. It yields the protein CSGEGTDDNYGYTF.